This T cell receptor beta chain was profiled in a study of blood T cell repertoires in COVID-19. In the study overall: Acute-phase and convalescent COVID-19 samples originated in the United States, Italy and Spain. The cDNA or gDNA used as material had been derived from T cells, B-cell-depleted T cells, or PBMCs.

The length of the CDR3 is 12 residues. Germline V CDR1 and CDR2: LNHDA, SQIVND (reference sequence). Seattle patients were enrolled while actively infected and followed longitudinally. Source study methods: Estimates of nucleated cell counts were drawn from the amplification of reference gene primers. Clones were read by immunoSEQ multiplex PCR, and TCRdb kept only the in-frame ones, dropping some. That table supplies the V and J calls and clone size; D and trimming were determined from the DNA. The table has roughly 150,000 clones, around four fifths seen once. The origin of this receptor is a woman older than 75 with COVID-19, enrolled during active disease. V usage is TRBV19 and J usage is TRBJ2-7; perhaps TRBD2 as D (5 bases). Sequenced input: peripheral blood. As DNA, the CDR3 is TGTGCGGTCGGCGGGCCGGCCTACGAGCAGTACTTC. Encoded protein: CAVGGPAYEQYF.